This is a list of T cell receptor beta chains from one sample in a study of blood T cell repertoires in COVID-19. The assay was immunoSEQ multiplex PCR, and TCRdb's table has in-frame clones only and misses some. The sample lists fewer than 70,000 clones; roughly 92% were seen once. The material sequenced was peripheral blood. All receptors come from a man between 45 and 60 years old with active COVID-19. CDR3s include the opening cysteine and the closing phenylalanine or tryptophan. D genes are given only for firm matches. Rows give clone size only sometimes, using once, few, many, or a class for an expanded clone.

-	TRBV28	TRBJ2-7	-	CASSLEGQGYEQYF	TGTGCCAGCAGTTTAGAAGGTCAGGGTTACGAGCAGTACTTC
TRBD2	TRBV4-1	TRBJ2-7	-	CASSHPKGTSSEQYF	TGCGCCAGCAGCCATCCCAAAGGGACTAGCTCCGAGCAGTACTTC
-	TRBV19	TRBJ1-5	-	CASSKVGHQPQHF	TGTGCCAGTAGTAAGGTGGGGCATCAGCCCCAGCATTTT
-	TRBV19	TRBJ1-5	-	CASSIARIRDNNQPQHF	TGTGCCAGTAGTATAGCCCGAATCCGGGACAACAATCAGCCCCAGCATTTT
TRBD1	TRBV7-8	TRBJ1-4	-	CASSKRTGVEEKLFF	TGTGCCAGCAGCAAAAGGACAGGGGTCGAAGAAAAACTGTTTTTT
TRBD1	TRBV19	TRBJ2-6	-	CASSMPGQGVLRANVLTF	TGTGCCAGTAGTATGCCGGGACAGGGGGTTTTAAGGGCCAACGTCCTGACTTTC
TRBD2	TRBV7-3	TRBJ2-1	once	CASSSGTSPRNEQFF	TGTGCCAGCAGCTCCGGGACTAGCCCCCGAAATGAGCAGTTCTTC
TRBD1	TRBV4-1	TRBJ1-4	-	CASSSRDRANEKLFF	TGCGCCAGCAGCTCCCGGGACAGGGCTAATGAAAAACTGTTTTTT
TRBD2	TRBV7-8	TRBJ2-4	once	CASSLLAGGPGVQYF	TGTGCCAGCAGCTTACTAGCGGGGGGCCCGGGGGTTCAGTACTTC
TRBD1	TRBV3-1/TRBV3-2	TRBJ1-2	-	CASSFWTGENGYTF	TGTGCCAGCAGCTTTTGGACAGGGGAAAATGGCTACACCTTC
TRBD2	TRBV4-3	TRBJ2-3	-	CASSQWGVTSGGADTQYF	TGCGCCAGCAGCCAATGGGGCGTGACTAGCGGGGGGGCGGATACGCAGTATTTT
TRBD1	TRBV25-1	TRBJ1-1	few	CASSEIGTENTEAFF	TGTGCCAGCAGTGAAATCGGGACAGAGAACACTGAAGCTTTCTTT
-	TRBV6-6	TRBJ2-3	-	CASGGATLVSQYF	TGTGCCAGCGGGGGGGCGACTCTCGTTTCGCAGTATTTT
TRBD1	TRBV6-5	TRBJ2-5	-	CASMSRGLETQYF	TGTGCCAGCATGAGTAGGGGGCTAGAGACCCAGTACTTC
-	TRBV7-2	TRBJ1-2	-	CASSTIPGDGYTF	TGTGCCAGCAGCACCATCCCAGGCGATGGCTACACCTTC
-	TRBV5-5	TRBJ2-7	-	CASSFRAHEQYF	TGTGCCAGCAGCTTCAGGGCCCACGAGCAGTACTTC
TRBD1	TRBV6-2/TRBV6-3	TRBJ2-3	-	CASSQWDRSTDTQYF	TGTGCCAGCAGTCAATGGGACAGGAGCACAGATACGCAGTATTTT
-	TRBV7-9	TRBJ2-5	-	CASSLYRETQYF	TGTGCCAGCAGCTTATATCGAGAGACCCAGTACTTC
-	TRBV5-4	TRBJ1-4	-	CASSLAAGTATNEKLFF	TGTGCCAGCAGCTTGGCGGCAGGAACAGCAACTAATGAAAAACTGTTTTTT
-	TRBV9	TRBJ2-7	-	CASSVEVGPYEQYF	TGTGCCAGCAGCGTAGAAGTGGGGCCCTACGAGCAGTACTTC
TRBD1	TRBV2	TRBJ1-2	-	CASRNRGPSVGYTF	TGTGCCAGCAGGAACAGGGGCCCGTCCGTTGGCTACACCTTC
-	TRBV12-3/TRBV12-4	TRBJ1-1	-	CASSQEVRAAFF	TGTGCCAGCAGTCAAGAGGTCAGAGCAGCTTTCTTT
-	TRBV5-6	TRBJ1-6	-	CASSLPQGDNNSPLHF	TGTGCCAGCAGCTTACCCCAGGGCGACAATAATTCACCCCTCCACTTT
-	TRBV28	TRBJ1-3	-	CASSFPGINTIYF	TGTGCCAGCAGTTTCCCAGGGATAAACACCATATATTTT
-	TRBV5-1	TRBJ2-7	-	CASSPEGPYEQYF	TGCGCCAGCAGCCCCGAGGGTCCCTACGAGCAGTACTTC
-	TRBV21-1	TRBJ2-3	-	CASSPQGAGNGNTDTQYF	TGTGCCAGCAGCCCACAGGGGGCGGGTAATGGAAACACAGATACGCAGTATTTT
-	TRBV10-3	TRBJ2-1	-	CAISEGLAFSVF	TGTGCCATCAGTGAAGGGCTAGCCTTCAGTGTCTTC
-	TRBV30	TRBJ1-6	-	CAWSPPKQEVSYNSPLHF	TGTGCCTGGAGTCCCCCAAAGCAGGAGGTCTCCTATAATTCACCCCTCCACTTT